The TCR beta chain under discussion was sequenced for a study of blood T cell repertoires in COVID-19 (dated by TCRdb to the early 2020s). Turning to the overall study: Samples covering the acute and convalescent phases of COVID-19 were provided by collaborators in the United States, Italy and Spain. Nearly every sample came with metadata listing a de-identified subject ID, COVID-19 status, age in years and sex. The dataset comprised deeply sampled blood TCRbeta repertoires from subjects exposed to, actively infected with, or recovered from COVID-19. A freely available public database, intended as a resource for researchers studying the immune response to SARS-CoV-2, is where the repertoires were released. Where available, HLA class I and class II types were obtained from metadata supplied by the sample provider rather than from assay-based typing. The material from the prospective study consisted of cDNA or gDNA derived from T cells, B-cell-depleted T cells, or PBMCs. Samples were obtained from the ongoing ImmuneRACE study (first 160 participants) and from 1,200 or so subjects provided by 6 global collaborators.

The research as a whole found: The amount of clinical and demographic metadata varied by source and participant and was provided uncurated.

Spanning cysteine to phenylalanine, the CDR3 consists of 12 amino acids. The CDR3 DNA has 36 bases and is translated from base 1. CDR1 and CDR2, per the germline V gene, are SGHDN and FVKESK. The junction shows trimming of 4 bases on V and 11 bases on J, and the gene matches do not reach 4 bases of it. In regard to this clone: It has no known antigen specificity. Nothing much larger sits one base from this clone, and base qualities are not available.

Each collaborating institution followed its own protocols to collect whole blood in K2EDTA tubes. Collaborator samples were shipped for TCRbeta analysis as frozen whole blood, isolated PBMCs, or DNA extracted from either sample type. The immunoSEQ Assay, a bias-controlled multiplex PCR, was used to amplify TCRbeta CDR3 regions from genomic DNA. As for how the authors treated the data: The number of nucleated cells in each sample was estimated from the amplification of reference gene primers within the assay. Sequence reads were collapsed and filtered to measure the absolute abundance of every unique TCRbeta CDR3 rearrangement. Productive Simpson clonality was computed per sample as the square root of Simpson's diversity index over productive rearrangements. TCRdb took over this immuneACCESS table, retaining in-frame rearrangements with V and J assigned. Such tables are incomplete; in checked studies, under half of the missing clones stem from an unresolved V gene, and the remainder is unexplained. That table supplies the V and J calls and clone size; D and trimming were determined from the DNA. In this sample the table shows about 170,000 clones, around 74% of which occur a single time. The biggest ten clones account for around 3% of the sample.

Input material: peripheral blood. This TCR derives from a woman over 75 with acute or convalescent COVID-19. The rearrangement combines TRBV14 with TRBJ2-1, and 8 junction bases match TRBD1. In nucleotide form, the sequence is TGTGCCAGCAGCCCGGGACAGGTGAAGCAGTTCTTC. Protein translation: CASSPGQVKQFF.